This entry lists 28 T cell receptor beta chains sequenced from one sample in a study of T-cell reconstitution after alpha-beta-depleted transplantation in children. Construction of the TCRbeta library involved unique molecular identifiers. TCRdb reprocessed the PCR reads via MiXCR and lists one record per CDR3 protein. The data contain hundreds of thousands of distinct CDR3 sequences, around 12% of them singletons. This specimen consisted of PBMCs from the stem cell graft donor, obtained from the stem cell graft. The receptors stem from a human donor who donated a stem cell graft to a child with combined immunodeficiency.

This clonotype appeared a few times. The chain is built from TRBV5-4 and TRBJ2-1; possibly TRBD1 for D (6 bases). Trimming took off 0 bases at V and 9 bases at J, with 13 bases between the two ends. This CDR3 is built from 14 residues. CDR1 and CDR2 from the germline V gene are SGHNT and YYREEE (reference sequence). The CDR3 spells CASSLDHRATEQFF. The CDR3, as DNA: TGTGCCAGCAGCTTGGACCACAGGGCGACTGAGCAGTTCTTC.

This clonotype was picked up a small number of times. The gene calls are TRBV20-1 and TRBJ1-1, with D tentatively TRBD1 (5 bases). The CDR3 consists of 12 residues. The germline V gene encodes CDR1 DFQATT and CDR2 SNEGSKA (reference sequence). The CDR3 sequence: CNPRRGNTEAFF. The CDR3 coding sequence is TGCAACCCTCGACGGGGGAATACTGAAGCTTTCTTT.

There are many counts of this clonotype. This sequence joins TRBV29-1 and TRBJ2-5; no clear D. The CDR3 loop spans 10 amino acids. V lost 5 bases and J lost 5, with 6 bases in between. The germline V gene has CDR1 SQVTM and CDR2 ANQGSEA. The DNA for the CDR3 is TGCAGCGTTACAGAGGAGACCCAGTACTTC. This gives the protein CSVTEETQYF.

There are a few counts of this clonotype. The V and J genes are TRBV12-3 or TRBV12-4 and TRBJ2-1; 8 nucleotides align to TRBD2. V trimming: 5 bases; J trimming: 3 bases; junction bases outside the gene matches: 9. The CDR3 runs 16 residues. This CDR3 reads CASSAPPAGVYNEQFF. The CDR3 DNA is TGTGCCAGCAGTGCCCCCCCAGCGGGAGTCTACAATGAGCAGTTCTTC.

The chain combines TRBV29-1 with TRBJ1-2; no definite D call. The V end was cut by 4 bases, the J end by 3 bases, with 6 bases between. Germline values: CDR1 SQVTM, CDR2 ANQGSEA. The length of the CDR3 is 11 residues. The CDR3 region has the DNA TGCAGCGTTGGGGCGGACTATGGCTACACCTTC. This translates into CSVGADYGYTF.

This chain uses TRBV30 with TRBJ2-6; TRBD2 is a possible D gene (6 bases). The CDR3 consists of 15 residues. V lost 2 bases and J 2 bases, leaving 10 bases between the germline ends. Germline V CDR1 and CDR2: GTSNPN, SVGIG (reference sequence). CDR3 protein: CAWSMGGAGANVLTF. CDR3 sequence (DNA): TGTGCCTGGAGTATGGGGGGAGCTGGGGCCAACGTCCTGACTTTC. The full variable domain, rest sourced from reference TRBV30 and TRBJ2-6, is SQTIHQWPATLVQPVGSPLSLECTVEGTSNPNLYWYRQAAGRGLQLLFYSVGIGQISSEVPQNLSASRPQDRQFILSSKKLLLSDSGFYLCAWSMGGAGANVLTFGAGSRLTVL.

Worth noting for this clonotype: An end of the junction differs from the germline gene, which may be a read error. The rearrangement joins TRBV24-1 to TRBJ1-6; D unclear. CDR1 is KGHDR and CDR2 is SFDVKD in the germline V gene. CDR3 length: 13 amino acids. As DNA, the CDR3 is TGTGCCACCAGTGCCGGGAATAAGTCACCCCTCCACTTT. This encodes CATSAGNKSPLHF.

The V and J genes are TRBV12-3 or TRBV12-4 and TRBJ2-3; 7 bases match TRBD2. V dropped 3 bases and J dropped 2; count of bases not matched to a gene: 5. This CDR3 is 15 amino acids long. Here the CDR3 reads CASSLGGRATDTQYF. Here the CDR3 DNA reads TGTGCCAGCAGTTTGGGAGGGAGGGCCACAGATACGCAGTATTTT.

The CDR3 nucleotides are TGTGCCAGCAACCGAGGGGGACTAGCGGGGGGCCGGTCGGGCACAGATACGCAGTATTTT. Protein: CASNRGGLAGGRSGTDTQYF. The chain joins TRBV2 to TRBJ2-3; the match to TRBD2 covers 15 bases. Germline V lookup: CDR1 SNHLY, CDR2 FYNNEI. The junction had 15 bases not matched to a gene; V was cut back by 7 bases and J by 1 base. CDR3 length: 20 amino acids.

In its sample, this clonotype was seen many times. V gene TRBV5-1 combines with J gene TRBJ2-2; possible D gene TRBD1, 5 bases. V shed 0 bases and J shed 4 bases, with 13 bases lying between them. The CDR3 loop spans 16 amino acids. Germline loops: CDR1 SGHRS, CDR2 YFSETQ. The CDR3 region is CASSLEGRAVTGELFF. Here the CDR3 DNA reads TGCGCCAGCAGCTTGGAGGGCAGGGCGGTCACCGGGGAGCTGTTTTTT.

The chain has TRBV12-3 or TRBV12-4 and TRBJ1-1; no firm D call. With 5 bases removed from V and 2 bases from J, the gap between germline ends came to 6 bases. This CDR3 region has 12 residues. CDR3 residues: CASSPYNTEAFF. DNA of the CDR3: TGTGCCAGCAGTCCTTATAACACTGAAGCTTTCTTT.

The sample holds a few counts of this clonotype. The chain joins TRBV21-1 to TRBJ2-1; the DNA was not used to check the table's D call, TRBD1. TRBV21-1 is given as a pseudogene. The CDR3 is made up of 15 amino acids. Here the CDR3 DNA reads TGTGCCAGCAGCAAAGCAACGGGAACCAACAATGAGCAGTTCTTC. Amino acid sequence: CASSKATGTNNEQFF.

This clonotype was counted a few times. This sequence joins TRBV5-1 and TRBJ2-1; D possibly corresponds to TRBD2 (7 bases). Trimming cost V 2 bases and J 5 bases, with 23 bases left between them. CDR3 length equals 18 residues. Per the germline V gene, CDR1 is SGHRS and CDR2 is YFSETQ. CDR3: CASSFWGGAGLVNNEQFF. In DNA form, the CDR3 reads TGCGCCAGCAGCTTTTGGGGGGGCGCCGGACTTGTGAACAATGAGCAGTTCTTC.

The chain joins TRBV7-3 to TRBJ2-2, with D possibly matching TRBD2 (5 bases). The CDR3 length is 17 residues. V lost 2 bases, J lost 4 bases, and 17 bases lay in between. Germline CDR1 reads SGHTA; CDR2 reads FQGTGA. The CDR3 sequence is CASSLFASPTSTGELFF. CDR3 sequence (DNA): TGTGCCAGCAGCTTATTTGCTAGCCCAACCTCCACCGGGGAGCTGTTTTTT.

This clonotype was counted many times. The chain uses TRBV7-8 and TRBJ1-2; tentative D call: TRBD1 (5 bases). The V gene's germline CDR1 is SGHVS and CDR2 FQNEAQ. This CDR3 spans 15 amino acids. Trimming took 3 bases from V and 4 from J, leaving 15 bases between them. CDR3 sequence reads: CASSLDGTNVYGYTF. The CDR3, as DNA: TGTGCCAGCAGCTTGGACGGGACGAACGTCTATGGCTACACCTTC.

This chain uses TRBV28 with TRBJ1-1, with 12 bases aligning to TRBD1. The CDR3 sequence is 17 residues long. Germline values: CDR1 MDHEN, CDR2 SYDVKM. Losses at the gene ends were 1 base for V and 0 bases for J; bases not matched to a gene: 3. The CDR3 bases are TGTGCCAGCAGTTTATCCGGGACAGGGGGCCTGAACACTGAAGCTTTCTTT. Its translation: CASSLSGTGGLNTEAFF.

This clonotype was counted ten times or more. The V and J genes are TRBV7-3 and TRBJ1-2; no clear D gene. V lost 0 bases and J 2 bases, leaving 19 bases between the germline ends. The germline gives CDR1 SGHTA, CDR2 FQGTGA. The CDR3 has 18 residues. The chain's CDR3 is CASSLTPGRNVGNYGYTF. In DNA, the CDR3 is TGTGCCAGCAGCTTAACCCCGGGCAGGAATGTAGGAAACTATGGCTACACCTTC. Complete variable domain (other parts from reference TRBV7-3 and TRBJ1-2): GAGVSQTPSNKVTEKGKYVELRCDPISGHTALYWYRQSLGQGPEFLIYFQGTGAADDSGLPNDRFFAVRPEGSVSTLKIQRTERGDSAVYLCASSLTPGRNVGNYGYTFGSGTRLTVV.

J is TRBJ2-3 and V is TRBV25-1; D unresolved. The germline V gene has CDR1 MGHDK and CDR2 SYGVNS. The CDR3 spans 16 residues. V was pared by 1 base and J by 0 bases, with 11 bases between. The CDR3 loop is CASSEWGFPSTDTQYF. The CDR3 nucleotides read TGTGCCAGCAGTGAATGGGGATTCCCTAGCACAGATACGCAGTATTTT.

The genes are TRBV6-5 and TRBJ1-1; D not certain. The germline CDR1 and CDR2 sequences are MNHEY and SVGAGI. Trimming removed 3 bases from V and 0 bases from J, with 8 bases in between. The CDR3 covers 14 residues. In nucleotides, the CDR3 is TGTGCCAGCAGTTATGGAGCCATGAACACTGAAGCTTTCTTT. Its protein product is CASSYGAMNTEAFF.

This clonotype showed up many times. The V and J genes are TRBV9 and TRBJ2-7; tentative D call: TRBD2 (6 bases). V lost 1 base and J 6 bases, leaving 14 bases between the germline ends. CDR3 length: 14 residues. In germline, CDR1 is SGDLS, CDR2 YYNGEE. The CDR3 DNA follows: TGTGCCAGCAGCGTAAAGGAGGGAGTCTCCGAGCAGTACTTC. Its protein is CASSVKEGVSEQYF.

This sequence joins TRBV30 and TRBJ2-1; 8 positions match TRBD2. With 2 bases clipped from V and 9 bases from J, the junction kept 12 bases outside the gene matches. The CDR3 spans 15 residues. CDR1 is GTSNPN, CDR2 SVGIG, per germline (reference sequence). The CDR3 DNA sequence: TGTGCCTGGAGTCCCATCGGGGGGGAGTGGGGTGAGCAGTTCTTC. It specifies CAWSPIGGEWGEQFF. Full variable domain (rest looked up from reference TRBV30 and TRBJ2-1): SQTIHQWPATLVQPVGSPLSLECTVEGTSNPNLYWYRQAAGRGLQLLFYSVGIGQISSEVPQNLSASRPQDRQFILSSKKLLLSDSGFYLCAWSPIGGEWGEQFFGPGTRLTVL.

This clonotype was detected only a few times. The V gene is TRBV12-3 or TRBV12-4, the J gene TRBJ2-7, with D maybe TRBD2 (5 bases). Trimming cost V 5 bases and J 3 bases, with 14 bases left between them. This CDR3 is built from 14 residues. The CDR3 nucleotides read TGTGCCAGCAGTATTACTAGTAACGGCTACGAGCAGTACTTC. It codes for CASSITSNGYEQYF.

This clonotype was observed many times. This chain connects TRBV3-1 to TRBJ1-1; D remains ambiguous. CDR3 size: 13 residues. The V gene lost 7 bases and the J gene lost 5 bases, with 14 bases spanning the gap. Germline V gene data show CDR1 as LGHDT and CDR2 as YNNKEL (reference sequence). The CDR3 spells CASKEGWGTEAFF. The CDR3 DNA reads as TGTGCCAGCAAAGAGGGCTGGGGAACTGAAGCTTTCTTT.

This clonotype was recorded many times. The chain links TRBV5-1 to TRBJ1-5; 7 nucleotides match TRBD1. This CDR3 contains 18 residues. The germline CDR1 and CDR2 sequences are SGHRS and YFSETQ. The V gene end was trimmed by 3 bases and the J gene end by 3 bases; junction bases not matched to a gene: 15. In DNA, the CDR3 is TGCGCCAGCAGCTGGAGGCCCAGAGGGGGCGCGAACAATCAGCCCCAGCATTTT. It encodes CASSWRPRGGANNQPQHF.

This clonotype was recorded a few times. The gene calls are TRBV6-5 and TRBJ2-3; 14 nucleotides align to TRBD2. Germline assignment: CDR1 MNHEY and CDR2 SVGAGI. V was pared by 4 bases and J by 3 bases, with 6 bases of the junction left unmatched. The length of the CDR3 is 17 residues. In DNA form, the CDR3 reads TGTGCCAGCAGTTCCAGACTAGCGGGGGGGCGTACAGATACGCAGTATTTT. Its protein product is CASSSRLAGGRTDTQYF.

This clonotype was counted only a few times. The chain couples TRBV6-1 to TRBJ2-7, with D unresolved. The germline CDR1 and CDR2 sequences are MNHNS and SASEGT. Trimming shortened V by 11 bases and J by 2 bases, and 13 bases separated the two germline ends. The CDR3 length is 12 residues. The CDR3, as DNA: TGTGCCTCAGGAGACACTGCCTACGAGCAGTACTTC. Translation gives CASGDTAYEQYF.

This clonotype was observed many times. The V and J genes are TRBV20-1 and TRBJ1-1; D call uncertain. Germline V gene sequence: CDR1 DFQATT, CDR2 SNEGSKA (reference sequence). This CDR3 has 14 residues. Trimming removed 5 bases at V and 11 bases at J, with 24 bases between. The CDR3 region has the DNA TGCAGTGCTGAAAGCCTGCTAACCCGGGTCGAGGCTTTCTTT. Residues: CSAESLLTRVEAFF.

This clonotype was counted at least ten times. This chain connects TRBV12-3 or TRBV12-4 to TRBJ1-5, with no clear D. Trimming shortened V by 7 bases and J by 5 bases, and 12 bases separated the two germline ends. The CDR3 runs 13 residues. In nucleotides, the CDR3 is TGTGCCAGCACCCGGGGTGGGGATCAGCCCCAGCATTTT. Translated: CASTRGGDQPQHF.